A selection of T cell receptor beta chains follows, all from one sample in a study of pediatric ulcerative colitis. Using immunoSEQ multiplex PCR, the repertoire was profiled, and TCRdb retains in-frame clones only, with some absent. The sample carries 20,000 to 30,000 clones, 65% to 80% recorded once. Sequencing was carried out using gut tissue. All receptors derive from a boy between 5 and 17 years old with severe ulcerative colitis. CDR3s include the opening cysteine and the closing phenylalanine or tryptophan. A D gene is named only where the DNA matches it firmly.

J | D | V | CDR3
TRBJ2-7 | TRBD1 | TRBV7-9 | CASSATNRGEQYF
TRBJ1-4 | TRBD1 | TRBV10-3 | CAIRESGGSNEKLFF
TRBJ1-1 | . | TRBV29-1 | CSVDGGSNTEAFF
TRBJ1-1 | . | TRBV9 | CASSQGGETEAFF
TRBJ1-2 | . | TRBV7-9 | CASTRVGTYGYTF
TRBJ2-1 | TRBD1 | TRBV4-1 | CASSRGQGEFDSYNEQFF
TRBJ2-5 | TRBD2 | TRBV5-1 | CASSAGLGNQETQYF
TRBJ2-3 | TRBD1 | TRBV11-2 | CASSPWTGGQDTQYF
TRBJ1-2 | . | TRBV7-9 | CASSTASGGAGGYTF
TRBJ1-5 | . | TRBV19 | CASRIDRFYSNQPQHF
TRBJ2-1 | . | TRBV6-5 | CASSPRDIGEQFF
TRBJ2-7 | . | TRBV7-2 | CASSYGSHAGYF
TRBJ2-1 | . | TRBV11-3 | CASSLAYEQFF
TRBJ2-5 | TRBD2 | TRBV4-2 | CASSPSGRAVGETQYF
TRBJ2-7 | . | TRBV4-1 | CASSQNEINTGFTYEQYF